These T cell receptor beta chains were read from a single sample in a study of T-cell reconstitution after alpha-beta-depleted transplantation in children. TCRdb fed the PCR reads into MiXCR, producing one record per CDR3 protein. The repertoire holds about 610,000 distinct CDR3 sequences, 8% to 11% seen once, with roughly 4% in the top ten. This sample comprised PBMCs from the stem cell graft donor, obtained from the stem cell graft. The origin of the receptors is a human donor who donated a stem cell graft to a child with acute myeloid leukemia. CDR3s include the opening cysteine and the closing phenylalanine or tryptophan. The order of the fields is V gene, D gene, J gene, clone size, CDR3 DNA, CDR3 protein. A D gene is named only where the DNA matches it firmly. Expanded clones get a size class; other rows say once, few or many, or leave the size out.

>TRBV3-1|NA|TRBJ2-6|few
TGTGCCAGCAGCCCCATCTTCGGGGCCAACGTCCTGACTTTC
CASSPIFGANVLTF
>TRBV6-2/TRBV6-3|NA|TRBJ1-6|NA
TGTGCCAGCAGTTACGTCGGCCCTGGGGTCCATTCACCCCTCCACTTT
CASSYVGPGVHSPLHF
>TRBV6-1|NA|TRBJ1-1|few
TGTGCCAGCATCGACCTAATGAACACTGAAGCTTTCTTT
CASIDLMNTEAFF
>TRBV29-1|TRBD2|TRBJ2-7|NA
TGCAGCGTTGGGAGGGAGGGTGGCGGCTACGAGCAGTACTTC
CSVGREGGGYEQYF
>TRBV29-1|NA|TRBJ2-4|NA
TGCAGCGTAGGATGGGAAAACATTCAGTACTTC
CSVGWENIQYF
>TRBV29-1|NA|TRBJ2-7|few
TGCAGCGTTGAGGGGCCGGGTTACGAGCAGTACTTC
CSVEGPGYEQYF
>TRBV28|TRBD1|TRBJ2-7|NA
TGTGCCAGCAGCTCCGCCGGGGACAGGGGGGTCCACGAGCAGTACTTC
CASSSAGDRGVHEQYF
>TRBV10-3|NA|TRBJ1-4|NA
TGTGCCATCAGTGAAGGGTTAGCGGATGAAAAACTGTTTTTT
CAISEGLADEKLFF
>TRBV3-1|TRBD1|TRBJ2-1|NA
TGTGCCAGCAGCCTACCGGGACAGGGGTTATTCTTC
CASSLPGQGLFF
>TRBV7-9|NA|TRBJ2-5|few
TGTGCCAGCAGCTCAACTGGAGGGACCCAGTACTTC
CASSSTGGTQYF
>TRBV2|NA|TRBJ2-1|many
TGTGCCAGCAGTGACCTTTTGGGTGGTGATGAGCAGTTCTTC
CASSDLLGGDEQFF
>TRBV5-6|NA|TRBJ2-3|many
TGTGCCAGCAGCTTCAGAGGGAGCAGGACAGATACGCAGTATTTT
CASSFRGSRTDTQYF
>TRBV12-3/TRBV12-4|NA|TRBJ1-1|many
TGTGCCAGCAGACCCTGGGGCAGGGTGGGCAAAAACACTGAAGCTTTCTTT
CASRPWGRVGKNTEAFF
>TRBV20-1|NA|TRBJ1-4|NA
TGCAGTGCTAGGCCCTTTGCAACTAATGAAAAACTGTTTTTT
CSARPFATNEKLFF
>TRBV4-3|TRBD2|TRBJ2-1|many
TGCGCCAGCAGCCAAGATCTCGGCGGGAGACCCGGGGATGAGCAGTTCTTC
CASSQDLGGRPGDEQFF
>TRBV7-2|TRBD2|TRBJ2-1|many
TGTGCCAGCAGCTTCGTACTAGGGAGGGATGAGCAGTTCTTC
CASSFVLGRDEQFF
>TRBV20-1|TRBD1|TRBJ2-5|many
TGCAGTGCCGATAACAGGGGCGATAAAGAGACCCAGTACTTC
CSADNRGDKETQYF
>TRBV5-1|NA|TRBJ2-7|NA
TGCGCCAGCAGCCTCGGGACCCACGAGCAGTACTTC
CASSLGTHEQYF
>TRBV29-1|TRBD1|TRBJ2-2|many
TGCAGCGCTGATACAGGGGGAACCGGGGAGCTGTTTTTT
CSADTGGTGELFF
>TRBV12-3/TRBV12-4|NA|TRBJ2-2|many
TGTGCCAGCAGTGGTGGACTTCCTCACACCGGGGAGCTGTTTTTT
CASSGGLPHTGELFF
>TRBV2|NA|TRBJ2-1|NA
TGTGCCAGCAGTGATCGGGCGGCAGTATACAATGAGCAGTTCTTC
CASSDRAAVYNEQFF
>TRBV12-3/TRBV12-4|TRBD1|TRBJ2-7|NA
TGTGCCAGCAGGCCGGGACAGGGTCCCTACGAGCAGTACTTC
CASRPGQGPYEQYF
>TRBV12-3/TRBV12-4|NA|TRBJ1-1|many
TGTGCCAGCTTTCACTCGAGGGTTGGTCCTGAAGCTTTCTTT
CASFHSRVGPEAFF
>TRBV20-1|NA|TRBJ1-5|few
TGCAGTGCTAGTCGGGGATTTCAGCCCCAGCATTTT
CSASRGFQPQHF